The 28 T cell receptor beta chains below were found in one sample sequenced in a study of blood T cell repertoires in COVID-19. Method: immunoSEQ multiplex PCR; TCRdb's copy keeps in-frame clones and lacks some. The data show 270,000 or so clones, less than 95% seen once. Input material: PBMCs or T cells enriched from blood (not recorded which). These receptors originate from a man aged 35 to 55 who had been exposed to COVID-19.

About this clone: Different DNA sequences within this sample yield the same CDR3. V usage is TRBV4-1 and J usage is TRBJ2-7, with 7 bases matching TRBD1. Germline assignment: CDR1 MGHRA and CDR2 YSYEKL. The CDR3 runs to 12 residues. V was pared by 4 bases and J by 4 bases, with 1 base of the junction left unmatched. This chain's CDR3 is CASSPTGYEQYF. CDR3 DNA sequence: TGCGCCAGCAGCCCGACAGGGTACGAGCAGTACTTC.

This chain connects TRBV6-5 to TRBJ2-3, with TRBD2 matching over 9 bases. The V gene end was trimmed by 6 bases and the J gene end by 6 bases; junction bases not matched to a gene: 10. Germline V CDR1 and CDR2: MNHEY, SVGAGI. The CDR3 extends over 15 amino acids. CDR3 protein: CASSPGTSSYDTQYF. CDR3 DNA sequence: TGTGCCAGCAGCCCCGGGACTAGCTCATACGATACGCAGTATTTT.

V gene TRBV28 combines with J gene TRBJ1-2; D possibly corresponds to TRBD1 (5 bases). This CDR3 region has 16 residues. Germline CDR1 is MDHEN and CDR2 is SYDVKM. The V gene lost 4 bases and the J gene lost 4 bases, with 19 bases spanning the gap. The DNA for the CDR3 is TGTGCCAGCAGTTCTACCGGGACTCACTGGGGCTATGGCTACACCTTC. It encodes CASSSTGTHWGYGYTF.

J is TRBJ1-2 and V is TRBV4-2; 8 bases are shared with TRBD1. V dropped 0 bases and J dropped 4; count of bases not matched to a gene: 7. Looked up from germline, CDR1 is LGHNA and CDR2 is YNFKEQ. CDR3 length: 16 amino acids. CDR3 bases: TGTGCCAGCAGCCAAGATCCGGACAGGGTCAGCTATGGCTACACCTTC. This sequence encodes CASSQDPDRVSYGYTF.

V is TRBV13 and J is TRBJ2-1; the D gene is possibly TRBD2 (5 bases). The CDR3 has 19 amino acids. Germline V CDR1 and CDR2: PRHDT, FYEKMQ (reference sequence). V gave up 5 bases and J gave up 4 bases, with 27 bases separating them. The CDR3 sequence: CASSPFRDLRADNYNEQFF. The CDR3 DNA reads TGTGCCAGCAGCCCTTTCCGGGATTTGAGGGCGGATAATTACAATGAGCAGTTCTTC.

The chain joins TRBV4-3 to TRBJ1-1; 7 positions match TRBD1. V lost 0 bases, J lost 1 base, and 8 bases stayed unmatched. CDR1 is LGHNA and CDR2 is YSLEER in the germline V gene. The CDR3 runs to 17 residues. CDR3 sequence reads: CASSQDRKGTANTEAFF. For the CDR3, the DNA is TGCGCCAGCAGCCAAGACAGGAAGGGGACAGCGAACACTGAAGCTTTCTTT.

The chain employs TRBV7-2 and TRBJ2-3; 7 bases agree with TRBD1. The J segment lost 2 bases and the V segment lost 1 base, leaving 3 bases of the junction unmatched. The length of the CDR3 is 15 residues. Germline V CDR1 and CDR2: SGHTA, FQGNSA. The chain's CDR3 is CASSLEGASTDTQYF. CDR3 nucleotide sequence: TGTGCCAGCAGCTTAGAGGGGGCCTCCACAGATACGCAGTATTTT.

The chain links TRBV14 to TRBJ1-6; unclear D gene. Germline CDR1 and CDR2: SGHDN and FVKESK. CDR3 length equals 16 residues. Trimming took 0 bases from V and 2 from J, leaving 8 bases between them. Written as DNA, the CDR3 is TGTGCCAGCAGCCAAGATCGGGTTCCCTATAATTCACCCCTCCACTTT. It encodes CASSQDRVPYNSPLHF.

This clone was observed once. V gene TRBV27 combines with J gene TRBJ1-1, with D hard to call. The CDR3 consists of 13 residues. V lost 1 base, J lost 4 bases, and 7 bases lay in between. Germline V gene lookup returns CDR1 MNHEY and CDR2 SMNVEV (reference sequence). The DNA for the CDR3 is TGTGCCAGCAGTTTATGGTCGGGCACTGAAGCTTTCTTT. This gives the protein CASSLWSGTEAFF.

CDR3 sequence: CASSLRSSTGMAEAFF. CDR3 nucleotides: TGTGCCAGCAGCCTCCGTAGTAGTACAGGGATGGCTGAAGCTTTCTTT. The chain employs TRBV7-3 and TRBJ1-1; a weak D match, TRBD1 (6 bases). Deletions cut 5 bases from V and 6 bases from J, with 22 bases between. The CDR3 length is 16 residues. The V gene's germline CDR1 is SGHTA and CDR2 FQGTGA.

The CDR3 sequence: CASRDIREPGELFF. The CDR3 DNA reads TGTGCCAGCAGGGATATTCGGGAGCCCGGGGAGCTGTTTTTT. The genes are TRBV5-5 and TRBJ2-2, with D possibly TRBD2 on 6 matching bases. Germline assignment: CDR1 SGHKS and CDR2 YYEKEE (reference sequence). Trimming shortened V by 5 bases and J by 6 bases, and 14 bases separated the two germline ends. This CDR3 is 14 amino acids long.

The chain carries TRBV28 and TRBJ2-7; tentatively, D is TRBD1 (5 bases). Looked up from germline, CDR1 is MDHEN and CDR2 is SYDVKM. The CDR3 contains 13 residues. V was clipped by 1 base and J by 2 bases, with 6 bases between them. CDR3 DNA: TGTGCCAGCAGTTTATCAGGGCCCTACGAGCAGTACTTC. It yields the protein CASSLSGPYEQYF.

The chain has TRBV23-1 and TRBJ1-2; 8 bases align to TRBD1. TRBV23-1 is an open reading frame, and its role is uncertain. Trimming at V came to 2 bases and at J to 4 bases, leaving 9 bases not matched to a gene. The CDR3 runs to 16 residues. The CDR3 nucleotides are TGCGCCAGCAGTCAACGAGCAGGGGGCTCTAGCTATGGCTACACCTTC. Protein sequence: CASSQRAGGSSYGYTF.

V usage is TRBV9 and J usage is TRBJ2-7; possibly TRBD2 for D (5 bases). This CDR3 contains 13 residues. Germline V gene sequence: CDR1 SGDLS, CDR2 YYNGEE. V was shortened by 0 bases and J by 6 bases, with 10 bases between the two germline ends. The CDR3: CASSVGIASEQYF. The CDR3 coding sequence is TGTGCCAGCAGCGTAGGAATAGCGAGCGAGCAGTACTTC.

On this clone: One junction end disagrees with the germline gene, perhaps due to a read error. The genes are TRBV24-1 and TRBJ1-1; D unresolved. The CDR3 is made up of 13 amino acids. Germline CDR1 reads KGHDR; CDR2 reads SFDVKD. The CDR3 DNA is TGTGCCACCAGTGATCCGTGGAACAGTGAAGCTTTCTTT. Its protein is CATSDPWNSEAFF.

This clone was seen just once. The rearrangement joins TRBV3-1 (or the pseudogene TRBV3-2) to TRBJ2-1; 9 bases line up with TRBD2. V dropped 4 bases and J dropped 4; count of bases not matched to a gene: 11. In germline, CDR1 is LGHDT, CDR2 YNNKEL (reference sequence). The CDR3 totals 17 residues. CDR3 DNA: TGTGCCAGCAGCCCAATCGGACTAGCGAGTTTTTACAATGAGCAGTTCTTC. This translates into CASSPIGLASFYNEQFF.

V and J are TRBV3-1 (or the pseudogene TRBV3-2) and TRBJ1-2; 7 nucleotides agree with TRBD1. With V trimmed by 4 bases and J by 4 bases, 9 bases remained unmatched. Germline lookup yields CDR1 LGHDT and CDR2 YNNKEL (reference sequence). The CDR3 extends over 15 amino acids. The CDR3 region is CASSRDSKSSYGYTF. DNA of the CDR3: TGTGCCAGCAGCCGGGACAGCAAATCGAGCTATGGCTACACCTTC.

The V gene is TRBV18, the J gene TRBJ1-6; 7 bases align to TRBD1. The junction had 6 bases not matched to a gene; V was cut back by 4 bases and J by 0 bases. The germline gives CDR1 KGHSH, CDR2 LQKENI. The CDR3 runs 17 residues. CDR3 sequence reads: CASSLPQGSSYNSPLHF. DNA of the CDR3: TGTGCCAGCTCACTACCACAGGGGAGCTCCTATAATTCACCCCTCCACTTT.

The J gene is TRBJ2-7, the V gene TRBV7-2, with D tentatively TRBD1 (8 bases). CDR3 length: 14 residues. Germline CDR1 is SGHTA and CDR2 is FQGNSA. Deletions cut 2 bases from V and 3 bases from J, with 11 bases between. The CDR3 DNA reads TGTGCCAGCAGCTTAACAGGGGGGGACTACGAGCAGTACTTC. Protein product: CASSLTGGDYEQYF.

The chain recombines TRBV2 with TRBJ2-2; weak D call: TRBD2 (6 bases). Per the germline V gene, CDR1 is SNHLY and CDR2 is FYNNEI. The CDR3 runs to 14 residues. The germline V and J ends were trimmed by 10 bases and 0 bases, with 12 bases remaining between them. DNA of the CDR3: TGTGCCACCAGGGACTTTGCGAACACCGGGGAGCTGTTTTTT. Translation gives CATRDFANTGELFF.

The CDR3 reads CASHALTGEENTEAFF. CDR3 nucleotides: TGTGCCAGCCATGCCCTTACAGGGGAGGAGAACACTGAAGCTTTCTTT. The chain has TRBV2 and TRBJ1-1; 7 bases fit TRBD1. CDR3 length: 16 residues. J was trimmed by 1 base and V by 8 bases; bases with no gene match: 13. Germline V CDR1 and CDR2: SNHLY, FYNNEI. Full variable domain (missing parts from reference TRBV2 and TRBJ1-1): EPEVTQTPSHQVTQMGQEVILRCVPISNHLYFYWYRQILGQKVEFLVSFYNNEISEKSEIFDDQFSVERPDGSNFTLKIRSTKLEDSAMYFCASHALTGEENTEAFFGQGTRLTVV.

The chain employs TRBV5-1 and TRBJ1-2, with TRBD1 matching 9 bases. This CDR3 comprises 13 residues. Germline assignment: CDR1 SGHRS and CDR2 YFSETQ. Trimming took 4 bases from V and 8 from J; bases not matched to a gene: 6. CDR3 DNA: TGCGCCAGCAGCCTGACAGGGGGAGAGGGCTACACCTTC. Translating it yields CASSLTGGEGYTF.

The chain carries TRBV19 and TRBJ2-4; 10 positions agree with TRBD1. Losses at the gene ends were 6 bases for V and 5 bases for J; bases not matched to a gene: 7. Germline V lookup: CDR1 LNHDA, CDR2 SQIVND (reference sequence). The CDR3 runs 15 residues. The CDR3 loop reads CASRLIGTGENIQYF. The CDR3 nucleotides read TGTGCCAGTAGATTAATAGGGACAGGGGAAAACATTCAGTACTTC.

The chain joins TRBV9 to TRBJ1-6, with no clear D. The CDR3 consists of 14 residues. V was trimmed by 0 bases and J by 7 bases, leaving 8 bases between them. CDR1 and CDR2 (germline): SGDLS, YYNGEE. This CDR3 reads CASSVGTNNSPLHF. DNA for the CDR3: TGTGCCAGCAGCGTAGGAACAAACAATTCACCCCTCCACTTT.

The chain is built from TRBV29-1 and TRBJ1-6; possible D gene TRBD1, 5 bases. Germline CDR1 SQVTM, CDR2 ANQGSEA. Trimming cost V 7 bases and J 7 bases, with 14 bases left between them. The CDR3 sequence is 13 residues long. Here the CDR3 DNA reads TGCAGCGCGGGGGTCGGGGAGAATTCACCCCTCCACTTT. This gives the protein CSAGVGENSPLHF.

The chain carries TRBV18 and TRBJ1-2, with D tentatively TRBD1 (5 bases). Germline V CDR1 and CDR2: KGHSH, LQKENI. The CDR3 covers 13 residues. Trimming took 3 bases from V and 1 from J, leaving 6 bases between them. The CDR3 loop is CASSPTVNYGYTF. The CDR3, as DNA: TGTGCCAGCTCACCGACAGTTAACTATGGCTACACCTTC.

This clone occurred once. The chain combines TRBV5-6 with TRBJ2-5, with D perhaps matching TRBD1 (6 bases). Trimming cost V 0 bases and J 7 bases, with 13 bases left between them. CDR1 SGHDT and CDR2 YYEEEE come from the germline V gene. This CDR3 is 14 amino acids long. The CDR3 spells CASSLADRGGTQYF. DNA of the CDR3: TGTGCCAGCAGCTTGGCAGATCGAGGGGGGACCCAGTACTTC.

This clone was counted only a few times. In DNA, the CDR3 is TGTGCCATCAGTGACGGCAATGAGCAGTTCTTC. It yields the protein CAISDGNEQFF. This rearrangement joins TRBV10-3 to TRBJ2-1; D is uncertain. CDR3 size: 11 residues. Trimming removed 3 bases from V and 6 bases from J, with 3 bases in between. The germline gives CDR1 ENHRY, CDR2 SYGVKD.